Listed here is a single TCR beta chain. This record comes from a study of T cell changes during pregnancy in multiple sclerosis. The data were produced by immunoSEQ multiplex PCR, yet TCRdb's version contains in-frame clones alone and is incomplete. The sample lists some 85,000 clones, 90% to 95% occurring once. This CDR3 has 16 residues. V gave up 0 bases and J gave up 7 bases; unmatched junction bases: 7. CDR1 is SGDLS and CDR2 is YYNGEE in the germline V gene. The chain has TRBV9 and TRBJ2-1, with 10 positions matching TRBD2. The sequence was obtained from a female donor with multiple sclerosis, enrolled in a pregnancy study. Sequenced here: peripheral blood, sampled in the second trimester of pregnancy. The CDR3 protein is CASSVESSGRMNEQFF. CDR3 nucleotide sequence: TGTGCCAGCAGCGTAGAGTCTAGCGGGAGAATGAATGAGCAGTTCTTC.